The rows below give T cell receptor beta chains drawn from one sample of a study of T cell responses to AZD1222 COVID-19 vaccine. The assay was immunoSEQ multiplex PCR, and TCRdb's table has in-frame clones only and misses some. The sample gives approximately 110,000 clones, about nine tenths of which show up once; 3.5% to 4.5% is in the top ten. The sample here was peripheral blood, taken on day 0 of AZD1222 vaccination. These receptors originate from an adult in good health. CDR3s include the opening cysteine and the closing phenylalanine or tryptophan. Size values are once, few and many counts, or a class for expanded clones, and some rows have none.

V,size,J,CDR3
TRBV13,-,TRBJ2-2,CASYRDAGELFF
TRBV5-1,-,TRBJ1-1,CASSLAGEYTEAFF
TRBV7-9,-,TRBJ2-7,CASSSRGEYEQYF
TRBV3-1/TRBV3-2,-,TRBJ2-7,CASSQVAGLAAGSYEQYF
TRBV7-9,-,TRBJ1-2,CASSTGGLAGYTF
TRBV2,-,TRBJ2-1,CASGLLSYNEQFF
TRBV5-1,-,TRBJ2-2,CASSPGDRAGELFF
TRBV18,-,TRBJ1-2,CASSQGASANYGYTF
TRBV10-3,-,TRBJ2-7,CATTKTGAEQYF
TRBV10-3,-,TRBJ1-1,CAISPMENTEAFF
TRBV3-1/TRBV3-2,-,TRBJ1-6,CASSQGIGSSYNSPLHF
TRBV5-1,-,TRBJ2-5,CASSTGQDQETQYF
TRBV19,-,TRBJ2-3,CASSRRQLPTDTQYF
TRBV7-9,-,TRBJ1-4,CASSYMGGVRIEKLFF
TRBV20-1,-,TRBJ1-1,CSASTTEAFF
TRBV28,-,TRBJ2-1,CASGESGTSGNEQFF
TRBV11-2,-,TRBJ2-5,CASSYAGTSGPGGTQYF
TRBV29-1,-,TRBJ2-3,CSVEGDSGLDTQYF
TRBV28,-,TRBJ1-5,CASSFGLQPQHF
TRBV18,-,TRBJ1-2,CASSPDRTIRGYTF
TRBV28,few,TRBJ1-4,CASSFGGQGPGEKLFF